This T cell receptor (beta chain) was captured by sequencing in a study of blood T cell repertoires in COVID-19. Trimming pared 3 bases from V and 4 bases from J, leaving 7 bases between. CDR1 DFQATT and CDR2 SNEGSKA come from the germline V gene (reference sequence). The CDR3 extends over 11 amino acids. In the source study's methods: How many nucleated cells were present was estimated from reference gene primer amplification. TCRdb's copy holds only in-frame clones and misses some; the assay was immunoSEQ multiplex PCR. The V and J calls and clone size come from that table; D and trimming were worked out from the DNA. Among about 480,000 clones listed, nearly 90% were seen once. Concerning this clone: Other DNA sequences of this sample code for an identical CDR3.

Cohorts were assigned according to the clinical history that participants reported. The sequence came from a woman between 18 and 30 years old with acute COVID-19. This sequence joins TRBV20-1 and TRBJ2-7, with D possibly matching TRBD2 (6 bases). The source material was PBMCs or T cells enriched from blood (not recorded which). The CDR3, as DNA: TGCAGTGCTAGTCGGGGGTACGAGCAGTACTTC. This sequence encodes CSASRGYEQYF.